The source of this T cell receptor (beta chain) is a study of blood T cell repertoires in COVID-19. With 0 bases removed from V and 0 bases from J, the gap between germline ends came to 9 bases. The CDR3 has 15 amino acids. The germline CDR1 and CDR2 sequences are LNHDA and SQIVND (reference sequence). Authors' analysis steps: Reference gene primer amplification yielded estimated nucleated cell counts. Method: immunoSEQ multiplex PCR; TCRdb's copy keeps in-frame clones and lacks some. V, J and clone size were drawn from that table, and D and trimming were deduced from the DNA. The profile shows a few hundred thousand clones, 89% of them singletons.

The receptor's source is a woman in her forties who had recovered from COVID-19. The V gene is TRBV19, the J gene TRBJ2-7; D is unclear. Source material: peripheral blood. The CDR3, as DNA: TGTGCCAGTAGTATAGACACGATTAGCTCCTACGAGCAGTACTTC. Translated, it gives CASSIDTISSYEQYF.